Listed below are T cell receptor beta chains from one sample, sequenced in a study of glioma-infiltrating T cells after dendritic cell vaccination. This table comes from immunoSEQ multiplex PCR, and its TCRdb copy is limited to in-frame clones, with some not included. This sample has about 49,000 clones, with 85% found just once. Material: blood, obtained before dendritic cell vaccination. These receptors were collected from a human donor with glioblastoma. The CDR3 runs from the conserved cysteine through the conserved F or W. D genes are given only for firm matches. Size is stated for part of the rows, as once, few or many counts, or as a class when the clone is expanded.

>TRBV30|TRBD1|few|TRBJ2-7
TGTGCCTGGAGCAAGACAGGGGTGGGAGAGCAGTACTTC
CAWSKTGVGEQYF
>TRBV21-1|.|.|TRBJ1-1
TGTGCCAGCACCGCGGGATGGGAGGAAGCTTTCTTT
CASTAGWEEAFF
>TRBV11-2|.|.|TRBJ2-2
TGTGCCAGCAGAAAGGATGGGGCCACCTACACCGGGGAGCTGTTTTTT
CASRKDGATYTGELFF
>TRBV6-4|.|.|TRBJ1-1
TGTGCCAGCAGTAAGGAGCTGAACACTGAAGCTTTCTTT
CASSKELNTEAFF
>TRBV5-1|.|.|TRBJ1-1
TGCGCCAGCAGCTTGACAGGGAACACTGAAGCTTTCTTT
CASSLTGNTEAFF
>TRBV27|.|.|TRBJ2-7
TGTGCCAGCAGTTCCCGGAGCTCCTACGAGCAGTACTTC
CASSSRSSYEQYF
>TRBV19|.|.|TRBJ2-7
TGTGCCAGTAGTACTAGGACAGGAACTAGCCCCTACGAGCAGTACTTC
CASSTRTGTSPYEQYF
>TRBV6-1|.|.|TRBJ2-7
TGTGCCAGCAGTGACAACCCCGACAGTGGAACTACCTACGAGCAGTACTTC
CASSDNPDSGTTYEQYF
>TRBV6-1|TRBD2|few|TRBJ2-3
TGTGCCAGCAGTGAACTAGCGGGGGAAACAGATACGCAGTATTTT
CASSELAGETDTQYF
>TRBV4-3|TRBD2|.|TRBJ2-2
TGCGCCAGCAGCCAACCGGGACTAGCGGGAGGGCCGTCCGGGGAGCTGTTTTTT
CASSQPGLAGGPSGELFF
>TRBV6-1|TRBD2|once|TRBJ2-1
TGTGCCAGCAGATTCAATAGCGGGCTTCTGGATGAGCAGTTCTTC
CASRFNSGLLDEQFF
>TRBV5-1|.|once|TRBJ2-5
TGCGCCAGCAGCGGTGCGGGTCGGGAGACCCAGTACTTC
CASSGAGRETQYF
>TRBV19|.|.|TRBJ2-5
TGTGCCAGTAGTATAGATTCAGGTCAAGAGACCCAGTACTTC
CASSIDSGQETQYF
>TRBV30|TRBD1|.|TRBJ2-1
TGTGCCTGGAGTGACAGGGGCCACTACAATGAGCAGTTCTTC
CAWSDRGHYNEQFF
>TRBV4-2|.|.|TRBJ1-1
TGTGCCAGCAGCCAAGGGGCCGGGGGGCCCGGCACTGAAGCTTTCTTT
CASSQGAGGPGTEAFF
>TRBV10-3|.|.|TRBJ2-7
TGTGCCATCAGTGAGTCCAGGGAACAGCAGTACTTC
CAISESREQQYF
>TRBV7-3|.|.|TRBJ2-2
TGTGCCAGCAGCTTGGGGGCCCCCGACACCGGGGAGCTGTTTTTT
CASSLGAPDTGELFF
>TRBV11-2|.|medium-sized|TRBJ1-1
TGTGCCAGCAGCTTAGATTGGGGGGTAAAGACTACTGAAGCTTTCTTT
CASSLDWGVKTTEAFF
>TRBV5-1|TRBD2|.|TRBJ2-1
TGCGCCAGCACCCTCGCGGGTGGACTAGACCAGCACAATGAGCAGTTCTTC
CASTLAGGLDQHNEQFF
>TRBV25-1|TRBD1|.|TRBJ1-2
TGTGCCAGCAAGACAGGGGGGCTCAGCTACACCTTC
CASKTGGLSYTF
>TRBV18|TRBD1|.|TRBJ1-5
TGTGCCAGCTCCCCCCCGGGGACAGTCCATAGCAATCAGCCCCAGCATTTT
CASSPPGTVHSNQPQHF
>TRBV11-2|.|few|TRBJ1-3
TGTGCCAGCAGTCCTAGTCGGGGAAACACCATATATTTT
CASSPSRGNTIYF
>TRBV4-3|TRBD1|.|TRBJ2-3
TGCGCCAGCAGCCAAGGGGGACAGGGTGCAGATACGCAGTATTTT
CASSQGGQGADTQYF
>TRBV25-1|.|.|TRBJ1-4
TGTGCCAGCAGCCAAGGACAGTCGAATGAAAAACTGTTTTTT
CASSQGQSNEKLFF
>TRBV18|.|.|TRBJ1-1
TGTGCCAGCTCACCACGGGCGTTCAACACTGAAGCTTTCTTT
CASSPRAFNTEAFF
>TRBV5-1|.|few|TRBJ2-3
TGCGCCAGCAGCTTGGCCGGAGGGAACTTCGCAGATACGCAGTATTTT
CASSLAGGNFADTQYF
>TRBV20-1|.|.|TRBJ1-5
TGCAGTGCTAGTACCGGTGGGCCCCAGCATTTT
CSASTGGPQHF
>TRBV7-2|TRBD2|once|TRBJ2-2
TGTGCCAGCAGCCGACTAGCGAGTAACACCGGGGAGCTGTTTTTT
CASSRLASNTGELFF
>TRBV10-2|.|.|TRBJ2-3
TGCGCCAGCAGTGAGGGCAGGGCCACAGATACGCAGTATTTT
CASSEGRATDTQYF
>TRBV11-3|TRBD1|.|TRBJ2-2
TGTGCCAGCAGCGCCGCAGGGGGCAGAACCGGGGAGCTGTTTTTT
CASSAAGGRTGELFF
>TRBV5-6|.|.|TRBJ1-5
TGTGCCAGCAGCCTCGGGACATACTATAGCAATCAGCCCCAGCATTTT
CASSLGTYYSNQPQHF
>TRBV9|TRBD2|.|TRBJ2-1
TGTGCCAGCAGCGTAGCTACTGGGGCTAGCGGGAGTCAGAATGAGCAGTTCTTC
CASSVATGASGSQNEQFF
>TRBV4-2|TRBD2|once|TRBJ2-2
TGTGCCAGCAGCCAAGATTGGCGACTAGCCATGGACACCGGGGAGCTGTTTTTT
CASSQDWRLAMDTGELFF
>TRBV29-1|TRBD1|.|TRBJ2-5
TGCAGCGCGGACAGGGGGGTGGCAGAGACCCAGTACTTC
CSADRGVAETQYF
>TRBV30|.|.|TRBJ1-5
TGTGCCTGGGGGGCTGTCGGGGGAGTTCAGCCCCAGCATTTT
CAWGAVGGVQPQHF
>TRBV6-1|TRBD1|once|TRBJ1-2
TGTGCCAGCTCTGAATCGACAGGGGTTGGTGGCTACACCTTC
CASSESTGVGGYTF
>TRBV28|.|.|TRBJ1-1
TGTGCCAGCACCCGGGGGGGGCACACTGAAGCTTTCTTT
CASTRGGHTEAFF
>TRBV6-4|.|few|TRBJ2-1
TGTGCCAGCAGTGACATGGAGAGCTCCTACAATGAGCAGTTCTTC
CASSDMESSYNEQFF
>TRBV30|TRBD1|.|TRBJ2-2
TGTGCCTGGACGCCGGACAGGTTGGCCGGGGAGCTGTTTTTT
CAWTPDRLAGELFF
>TRBV27|.|.|TRBJ1-5
TGTGCCAGCAGCTATTCAGGGTTTCGCAATCAGCCCCAGCATTTT
CASSYSGFRNQPQHF
>TRBV5-1|.|.|TRBJ2-5
TGCGCCAGCAGCTCCACCGGGACACCGCTCCCCCAAGAGACCCAGTACTTC
CASSSTGTPLPQETQYF
>TRBV29-1|TRBD1|.|TRBJ1-2
TGCAGCTCTACGCCCACAGGGGGCGCCTATGGCTACACCTTC
CSSTPTGGAYGYTF